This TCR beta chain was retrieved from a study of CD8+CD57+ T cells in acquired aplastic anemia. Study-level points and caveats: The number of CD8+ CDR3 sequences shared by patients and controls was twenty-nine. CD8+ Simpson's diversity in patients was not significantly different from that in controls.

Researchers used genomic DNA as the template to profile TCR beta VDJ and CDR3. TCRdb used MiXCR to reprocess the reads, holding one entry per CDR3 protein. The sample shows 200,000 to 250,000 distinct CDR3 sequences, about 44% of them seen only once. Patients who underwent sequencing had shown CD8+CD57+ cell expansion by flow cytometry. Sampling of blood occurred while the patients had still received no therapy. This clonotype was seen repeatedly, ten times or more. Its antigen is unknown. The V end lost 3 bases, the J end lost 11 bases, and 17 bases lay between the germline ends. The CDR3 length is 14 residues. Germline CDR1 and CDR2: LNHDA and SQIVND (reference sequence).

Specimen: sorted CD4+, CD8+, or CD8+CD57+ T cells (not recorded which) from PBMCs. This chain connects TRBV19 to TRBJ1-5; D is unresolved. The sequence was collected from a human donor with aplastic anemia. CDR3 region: CASSMGAEGTAQHF. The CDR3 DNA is TGTGCCAGTAGTATGGGTGCTGAGGGCACAGCCCAGCATTTT.